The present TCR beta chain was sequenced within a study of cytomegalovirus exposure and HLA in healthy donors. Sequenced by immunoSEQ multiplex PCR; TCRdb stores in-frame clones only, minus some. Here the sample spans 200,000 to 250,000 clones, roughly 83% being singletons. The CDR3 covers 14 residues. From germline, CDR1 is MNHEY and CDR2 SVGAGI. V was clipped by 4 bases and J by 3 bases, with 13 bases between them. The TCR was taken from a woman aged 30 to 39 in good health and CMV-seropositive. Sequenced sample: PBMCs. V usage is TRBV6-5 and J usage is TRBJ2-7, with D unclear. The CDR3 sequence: CASSLNLNIYEQYF. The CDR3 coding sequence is TGTGCCAGCAGTTTAAATCTAAACATCTACGAGCAGTACTTC.